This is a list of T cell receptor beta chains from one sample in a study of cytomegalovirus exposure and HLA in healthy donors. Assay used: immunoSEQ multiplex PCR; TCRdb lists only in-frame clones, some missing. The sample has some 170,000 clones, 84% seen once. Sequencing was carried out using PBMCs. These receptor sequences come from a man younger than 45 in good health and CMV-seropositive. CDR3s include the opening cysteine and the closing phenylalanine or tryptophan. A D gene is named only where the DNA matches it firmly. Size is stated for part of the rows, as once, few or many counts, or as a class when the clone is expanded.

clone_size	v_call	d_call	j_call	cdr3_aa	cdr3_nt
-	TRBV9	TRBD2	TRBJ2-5	CASSVGEDGGAETQYF	TGTGCCAGCAGCGTAGGTGAGGACGGGGGGGCAGAGACCCAGTACTTC
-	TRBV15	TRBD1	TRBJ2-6	CATSSDTGGTGANVLTF	TGTGCCACCAGCAGTGATACAGGGGGTACCGGGGCCAACGTCCTGACTTTC
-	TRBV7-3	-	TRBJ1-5	CASSFAPPTGRYSNQPQHF	TGTGCCAGCAGCTTCGCCCCCCCTACAGGGCGGTATAGCAATCAGCCCCAGCATTTT
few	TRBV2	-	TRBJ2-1	CASSVLGRDEQFF	TGTGCCAGCAGTGTATTAGGGCGGGATGAGCAGTTCTTC
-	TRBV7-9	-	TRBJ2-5	CASSHQAEETQYF	TGTGCCAGCAGCCACCAGGCAGAAGAGACCCAGTACTTC
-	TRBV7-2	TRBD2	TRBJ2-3	CASSRAGAADTQYF	TGTGCCAGCAGCAGAGCGGGGGCGGCAGATACGCAGTATTTT
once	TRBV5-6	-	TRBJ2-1	CASSLQGYGGNEQFF	TGTGCCAGCAGCTTGCAGGGGTATGGGGGCAATGAGCAGTTCTTC
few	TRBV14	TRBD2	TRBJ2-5	CASSPGLAGAKTQYF	TGTGCCAGCAGCCCGGGACTAGCGGGAGCAAAGACCCAGTACTTC
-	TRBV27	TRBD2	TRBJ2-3	CASTGPHRLAGVITDTQYF	TGTGCCAGCACCGGACCGCACCGACTAGCGGGAGTAATCACAGATACGCAGTATTTT
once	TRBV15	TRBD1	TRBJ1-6	CATSRDRGQNSPLHF	TGTGCCACCAGCAGAGACAGGGGGCAGAATTCACCCCTCCACTTT
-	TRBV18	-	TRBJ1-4	CASSPSQGNEKLFF	TGTGCCAGCTCACCTTCCCAGGGAAATGAAAAACTGTTTTTT
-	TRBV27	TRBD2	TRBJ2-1	CASSPRRDYPLNEQFF	TGTGCCAGCAGTCCCCGCCGGGACTACCCTCTTAATGAGCAGTTCTTC
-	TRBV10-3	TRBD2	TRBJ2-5	CAITRRQRGGGETQYF	TGTGCCATCACCCGAAGACAGCGGGGGGGCGGGGAGACCCAGTACTTC
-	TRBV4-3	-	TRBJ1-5	CASSQDTGRGNQPQHF	TGCGCCAGCAGCCAAGATACTGGCAGGGGAAATCAGCCCCAGCATTTT
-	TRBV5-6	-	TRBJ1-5	CASSHWGGGQPQHF	TGTGCCAGCAGCCATTGGGGGGGAGGTCAGCCCCAGCATTTT
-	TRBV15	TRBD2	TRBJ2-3	CATSRGTSGSGDTQYF	TGTGCCACCAGCAGAGGGACTAGCGGGAGCGGAGATACGCAGTATTTT
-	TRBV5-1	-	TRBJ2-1	CASSFQARRGTYEQFF	TGCGCCAGCAGCTTCCAGGCTAGGCGGGGAACATATGAGCAGTTCTTC
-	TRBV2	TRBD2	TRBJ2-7	CASIGTSGSYEQYF	TGTGCCAGCATCGGGACTAGCGGGAGTTACGAGCAGTACTTC
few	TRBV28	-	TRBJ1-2	CASRDQGGYTF	TGTGCCAGCAGAGATCAGGGGGGCTACACCTTC
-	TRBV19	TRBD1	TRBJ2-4	CASSYVRGPKNIQYF	TGTGCCAGTAGTTACGTCAGGGGGCCCAAAAACATTCAGTACTTC
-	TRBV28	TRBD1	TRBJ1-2	CASSGPGTDDGYTF	TGTGCCAGCAGTGGCCCCGGGACAGATGATGGCTACACCTTC
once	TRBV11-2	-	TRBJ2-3	CASSLERAGAPHF	TGTGCCAGCAGCTTAGAGAGGGCAGGGGCGCCTCATTTT
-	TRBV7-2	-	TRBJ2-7	CASSLDYRAYEQYF	TGTGCCAGCAGCTTAGATTACAGAGCCTACGAGCAGTACTTC
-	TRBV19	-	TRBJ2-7	CASSTQGTLTYEQYF	TGTGCCAGTAGTACCCAAGGGACACTTACATACGAGCAGTACTTC
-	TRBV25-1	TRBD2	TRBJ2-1	CASRRTSGYNEQFF	TGTGCCAGCAGGAGGACTAGCGGCTACAATGAGCAGTTCTTC
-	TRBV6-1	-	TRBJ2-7	CASITSSQREQYF	TGTGCCAGCATCACTTCAAGCCAGCGAGAGCAGTACTTC